The rows below give T cell receptor beta chains drawn from one sample of a study of shared clonotypes between healthy human individuals. Data came from immunoSEQ multiplex PCR; TCRdb stores just in-frame clones and leaves some out. Of 1,500,000 or so clones in the sample, roughly 96% were seen once. Sequencing input: naive CD4+ T cells sorted from blood. These receptors originate from a man aged 25-45 years in good health. Both conserved end residues are part of each CDR3. Each record gives: J gene, D gene, clone size, V gene, CDR3 DNA, CDR3 protein. The D gene is left open where the match is weak. Clone size is given for some rows only: seen once, a few or many times, or a class if the clone is expanded.

TRBJ2-1 NA NA TRBV28 TGTGCCAGCCATTCGGGAAATCGTTACAATGAGCAGTTCTTC CASHSGNRYNEQFF
TRBJ1-1 NA NA TRBV5-4 TGTGCCAGCAGCTATGAGAGAAAGAACACTGAAGCTTTCTTT CASSYERKNTEAFF
TRBJ2-7 NA NA TRBV2 TGTGCCAGCAGGGAGGGCCCGACCTACGAGCAGTACTTC CASREGPTYEQYF
TRBJ1-2 NA NA TRBV6-6 TGTGCCAGCAATGGGGGGCTTAACTATGGCTACACCTTC CASNGGLNYGYTF
TRBJ2-7 NA NA TRBV5-1 TGCGCCAGCAGCTTGGCACAGGGCTACGAGCAGTACTTC CASSLAQGYEQYF
TRBJ2-4 TRBD1 NA TRBV25-1 TGTGCCAGCAGTGATTATTCGACAGGGGAAAACATTCAGTACTTC CASSDYSTGENIQYF
TRBJ1-5 TRBD1 once TRBV2 TGTGCCAGCAGTGTTCCGGACAGGGGATTTCAGCCCCAGCATTTT CASSVPDRGFQPQHF
TRBJ1-5 NA NA TRBV28 TGTGCCACCCTACAGGGAAGCAATCAGCCCCAGCATTTT CATLQGSNQPQHF
TRBJ1-4 NA NA TRBV27 TGTGCCAGCAGCCAAGGACCGTTTAATGAAAAACTGTTTTTT CASSQGPFNEKLFF
TRBJ2-5 NA NA TRBV7-7 TGTGCTAGCAGCCGGGACGGCCGGGAGACCCAGTACTTC CASSRDGRETQYF
TRBJ2-7 TRBD2 NA TRBV10-2 TGCGCCAGCAGTGGTCTAGCGGGAGCTGACGAGCAGTACTTC CASSGLAGADEQYF
TRBJ1-1 NA NA TRBV19 TGTGCCAGTAGTACGATAGGCAAGGGCATGAACACTGAAGCTTTCTTT CASSTIGKGMNTEAFF
TRBJ1-1 NA once TRBV27 TGTGCCAGCAGGGAACGGGACAACAACCTGCTGAACACTGAAGCTTTCTTT CASRERDNNLLNTEAFF
TRBJ1-2 NA NA TRBV28 TGTGCCAGCAGTGTACGCAGGGGAAGTTCAGGTGGCTACACCTTC CASSVRRGSSGGYTF
TRBJ2-1 NA NA TRBV7-2 TGTGCCAGCAGGGCAGGGACCTACAATGAGCAGTTCTTC CASRAGTYNEQFF
TRBJ2-7 NA NA TRBV2 TGTGCCAGCGATAGAATTAGCCGCAACGAGCAGTACTTC CASDRISRNEQYF
TRBJ2-2 TRBD2 NA TRBV9 TGTGCCAGCAGCCCCCGGACTAGCGGGACCGGGGAGCTGTTTTTT CASSPRTSGTGELFF
TRBJ2-1 TRBD2 NA TRBV14 TGTGCCAGCAGCCAGTCGTCTAGCGGGTACAATGAGCAGTTCTTC CASSQSSSGYNEQFF
TRBJ1-3 NA NA TRBV6-1 TGTGCCAGCAGTGAAATGTGGGGATTCTCTGGAAACACCATATATTTT CASSEMWGFSGNTIYF
TRBJ2-7 TRBD1 NA TRBV5-1 TGCGCCAGCAGCTTTGAGACAGGGAATGACGAGCAGTACTTC CASSFETGNDEQYF
TRBJ2-2 TRBD2 NA TRBV5-1 TGCGCCAGCAGCTCCACTAGCGGGAGGTCGAACACCGGGGAGCTGTTTTTT CASSSTSGRSNTGELFF
TRBJ2-7 TRBD1 NA TRBV19 TGTGCCAGTAGTATCCGGGACAGGGTTGGAGAGCAGTACTTC CASSIRDRVGEQYF
TRBJ2-5 NA NA TRBV5-4 TGTGCCAGCAGCCTCAGGGCTCAAGAGACCCAGTACTTC CASSLRAQETQYF
TRBJ2-3 NA NA TRBV5-1 TGCGCCAGCAGCTTAGGACACGATACGCAGTATTTT CASSLGHDTQYF
TRBJ2-7 TRBD2 NA TRBV10-3 TGTGCCATCAGTGATTTCGGGGGGATGAGCTCCTACGAGCAGTACTTC CAISDFGGMSSYEQYF
TRBJ2-6 NA NA TRBV10-3 TGTGCCATCAGGCAGGGCTCTGGGGCCAACGTCCTGACTTTC CAIRQGSGANVLTF
TRBJ1-1 NA NA TRBV10-2 TGCGCCAGCAGGGACCCGGCAGCCAACACTGAAGCTTTCTTT CASRDPAANTEAFF
TRBJ2-7 TRBD1 NA TRBV5-6 TGTGCCAGCAGCGCCGGGACAGTTCTCTACGAGCAGTACTTC CASSAGTVLYEQYF
TRBJ2-5 NA NA TRBV2 TGTGCCAGCAGTGGGGGCCGAGGCGAGACCCAGTACTTC CASSGGRGETQYF
TRBJ2-2 TRBD2 NA TRBV5-1 TGCGCCAGCGGAAAGCCTAGCGGGAGTCCCGGGGAGCTGTTTTTT CASGKPSGSPGELFF
TRBJ2-7 TRBD1 NA TRBV5-1 TGCGCCAGCAGCCGCTTGGGGACAGGGGTAGACGAGCAGTACTTC CASSRLGTGVDEQYF
TRBJ2-5 NA NA TRBV7-7 TGTGCCAGCAGCAGCAGGGCATTTGCAGAGACCCAGTACTTC CASSSRAFAETQYF
TRBJ1-6 NA NA TRBV18 TGTGCCAGCTCACCCGGACACCCCCGGCCTTCGGCCCTCCACTTT CASSPGHPRPSALHF
TRBJ1-2 NA NA TRBV7-6 TGTGCCAGCAGCCAAGACAGAGACTATGGCTACACCTTC CASSQDRDYGYTF
TRBJ2-3 TRBD1 NA TRBV2 TGTGCCAGCAGTGACAGGGGGTCTCTCACGAGCACAGATACGCAGTATTTT CASSDRGSLTSTDTQYF
TRBJ2-2 TRBD1 NA TRBV27 TGTGCCAGCAGTTTAAGGGGGCGTATCACCGGGGAGCTGTTTTTT CASSLRGRITGELFF
TRBJ2-6 NA NA TRBV5-1 TGCGCCAGCAGCTTAAGTTCCGTAACTGGGGCCAACGTCCTGACTTTC CASSLSSVTGANVLTF
TRBJ1-1 NA NA TRBV27 TGTGCCAGCAGTCCCACCCCCCCAAGGAACACTGAAGCTTTCTTT CASSPTPPRNTEAFF
TRBJ2-5 NA NA TRBV5-4 TGTGCCAGCAGCTTCCCGTACCAAGAGACCCAGTACTTC CASSFPYQETQYF
TRBJ2-1 NA NA TRBV5-1 TGCGCCAGCTCCCAGAAGGGTCCAAACAATGAGCAGTTCTTC CASSQKGPNNEQFF
TRBJ2-4 TRBD1 NA TRBV15 TGTGCCACCAGCCCGATTACAGGGGGCAAAAACATTCAGTACTTC CATSPITGGKNIQYF
TRBJ2-2 NA NA TRBV21-1 TGTGCCAGCCCACCGCCAAGGGGCACCGGGGAGCTGTTTTTT CASPPPRGTGELFF
TRBJ2-3 NA NA TRBV28 TGTGCCAGCAGTGCAGGGTATTGGGCAGATACGCAGTATTTT CASSAGYWADTQYF
TRBJ2-7 TRBD1 NA TRBV6-5 TGTGCCAGCAGTTATTCTTTAGGACAGGGGGCAGGCGAGCAGTACTTC CASSYSLGQGAGEQYF